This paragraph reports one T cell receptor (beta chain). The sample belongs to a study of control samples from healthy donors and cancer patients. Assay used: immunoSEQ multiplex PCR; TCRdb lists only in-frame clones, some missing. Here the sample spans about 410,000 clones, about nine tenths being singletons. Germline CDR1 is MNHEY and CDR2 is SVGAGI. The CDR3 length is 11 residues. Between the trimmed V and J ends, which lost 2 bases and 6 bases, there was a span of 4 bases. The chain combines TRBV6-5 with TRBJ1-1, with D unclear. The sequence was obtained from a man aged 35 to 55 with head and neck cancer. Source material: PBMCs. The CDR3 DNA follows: TGTGCCAGCAGTTACCTGGCTGAAGCTTTCTTT. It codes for CASSYLAEAFF.